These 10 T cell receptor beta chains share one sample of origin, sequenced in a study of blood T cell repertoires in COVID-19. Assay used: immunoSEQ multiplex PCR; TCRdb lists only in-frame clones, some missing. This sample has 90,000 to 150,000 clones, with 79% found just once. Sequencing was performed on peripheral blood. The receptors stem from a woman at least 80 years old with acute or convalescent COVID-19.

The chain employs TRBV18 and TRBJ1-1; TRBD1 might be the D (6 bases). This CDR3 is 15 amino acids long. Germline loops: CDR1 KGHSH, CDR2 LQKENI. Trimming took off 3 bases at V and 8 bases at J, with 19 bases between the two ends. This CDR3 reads CASSPPRDTRGEAFF. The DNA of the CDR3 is TGTGCCAGCTCACCCCCTAGGGACACTCGTGGGGAAGCTTTCTTT.

The CDR3 is CASRPYSSGLSDGETQYF. The DNA for the CDR3 is TGTGCCAGCAGGCCCTACTCTAGCGGGCTTAGCGATGGAGAGACCCAGTACTTC. This sequence joins TRBV25-1 and TRBJ2-5; TRBD2 matches at 8 bases. The V gene's germline CDR1 is MGHDK and CDR2 SYGVNS. The V segment lost 6 bases and the J segment 4 bases; nucleotides outside the gene matches: 19. This CDR3 is built from 18 residues.

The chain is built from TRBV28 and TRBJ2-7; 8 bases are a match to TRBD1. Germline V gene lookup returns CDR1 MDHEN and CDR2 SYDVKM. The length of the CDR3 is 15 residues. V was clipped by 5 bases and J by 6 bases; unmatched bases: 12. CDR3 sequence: CASSNSDREPIEQYF. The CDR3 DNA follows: TGTGCCAGCAGTAACTCGGACAGGGAGCCCATCGAGCAGTACTTC. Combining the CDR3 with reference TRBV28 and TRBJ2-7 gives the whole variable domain DVKVTQSSRYLVKRTGEKVFLECVQDMDHENMFWYRQDPGLGLRLIYFSYDVKMKEKGDIPEGYSVSREKKERFSLILESASTNQTSMYLCASSNSDREPIEQYFGPGTRLTVT.

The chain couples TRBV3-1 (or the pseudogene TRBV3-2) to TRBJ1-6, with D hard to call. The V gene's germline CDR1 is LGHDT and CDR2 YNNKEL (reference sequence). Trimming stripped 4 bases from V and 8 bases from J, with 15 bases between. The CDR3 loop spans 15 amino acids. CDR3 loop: CASSPSSSGDSPLHF. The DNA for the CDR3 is TGTGCCAGCAGCCCTTCTTCCAGTGGAGATTCACCCCTCCACTTT.

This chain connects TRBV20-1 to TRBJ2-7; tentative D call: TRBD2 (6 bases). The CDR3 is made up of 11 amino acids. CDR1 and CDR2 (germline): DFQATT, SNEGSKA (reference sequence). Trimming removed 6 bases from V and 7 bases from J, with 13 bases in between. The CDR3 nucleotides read TGCAGTGCCAGGAGCCGGGAGGAGCAGTACTTC. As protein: CSARSREEQYF.

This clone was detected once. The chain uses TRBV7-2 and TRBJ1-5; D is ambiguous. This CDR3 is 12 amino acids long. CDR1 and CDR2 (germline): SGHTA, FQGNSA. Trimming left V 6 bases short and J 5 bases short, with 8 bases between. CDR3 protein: CASSSGYQPQHF. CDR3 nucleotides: TGTGCCAGCAGTTCAGGCTATCAGCCCCAGCATTTT.

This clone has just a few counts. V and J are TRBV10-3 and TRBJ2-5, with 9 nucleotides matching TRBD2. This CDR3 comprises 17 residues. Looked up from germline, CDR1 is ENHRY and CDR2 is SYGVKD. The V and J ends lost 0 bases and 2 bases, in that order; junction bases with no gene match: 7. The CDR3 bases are TGTGCCATCAGTGAGTCCAGGGTAGCGGGAGCTCAAGAGACCCAGTACTTC. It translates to CAISESRVAGAQETQYF.

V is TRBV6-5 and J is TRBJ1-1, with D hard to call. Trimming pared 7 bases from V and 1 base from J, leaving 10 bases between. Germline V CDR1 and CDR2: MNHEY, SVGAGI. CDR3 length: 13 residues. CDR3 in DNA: TGTGCCAGCATCGAGGGTGAGAACACTGAAGCTTTCTTT. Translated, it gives CASIEGENTEAFF.

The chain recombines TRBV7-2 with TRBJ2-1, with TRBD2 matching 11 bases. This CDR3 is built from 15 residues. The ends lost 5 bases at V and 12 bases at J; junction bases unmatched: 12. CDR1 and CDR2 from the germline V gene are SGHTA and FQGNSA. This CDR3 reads CASSEGGSGRARQFF. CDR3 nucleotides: TGTGCCAGCAGCGAAGGGGGTAGCGGGAGGGCAAGGCAGTTCTTC.

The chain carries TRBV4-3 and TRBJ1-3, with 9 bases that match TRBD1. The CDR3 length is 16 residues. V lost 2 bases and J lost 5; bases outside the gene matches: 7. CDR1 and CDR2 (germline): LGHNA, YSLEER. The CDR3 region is CASSQTGTGSRNTIYF. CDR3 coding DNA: TGCGCCAGCAGCCAAACCGGGACAGGGTCTCGAAACACCATATATTTT.